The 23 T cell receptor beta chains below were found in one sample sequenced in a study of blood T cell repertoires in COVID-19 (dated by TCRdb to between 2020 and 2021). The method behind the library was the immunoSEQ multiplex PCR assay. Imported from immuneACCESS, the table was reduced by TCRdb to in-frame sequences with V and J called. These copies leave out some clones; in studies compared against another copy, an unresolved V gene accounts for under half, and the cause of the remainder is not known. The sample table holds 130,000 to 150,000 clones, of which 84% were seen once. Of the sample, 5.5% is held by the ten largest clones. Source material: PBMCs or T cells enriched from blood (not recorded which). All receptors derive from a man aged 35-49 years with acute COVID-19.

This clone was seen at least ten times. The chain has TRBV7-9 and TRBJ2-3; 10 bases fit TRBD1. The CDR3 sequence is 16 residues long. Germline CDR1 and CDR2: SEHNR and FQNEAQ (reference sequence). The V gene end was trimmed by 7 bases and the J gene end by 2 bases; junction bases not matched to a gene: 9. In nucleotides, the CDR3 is TGTGCCAGCATTCCGAGGGGACAGGGGCTCACAGATACGCAGTATTTT. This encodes CASIPRGQGLTDTQYF.

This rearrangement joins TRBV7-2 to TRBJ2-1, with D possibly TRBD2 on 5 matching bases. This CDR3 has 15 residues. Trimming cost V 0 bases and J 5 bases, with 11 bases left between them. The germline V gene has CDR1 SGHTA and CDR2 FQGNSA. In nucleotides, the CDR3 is TGTGCCAGCAGCTTAGCGTGGGGAGCTAACAATGAGCAGTTCTTC. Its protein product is CASSLAWGANNEQFF.

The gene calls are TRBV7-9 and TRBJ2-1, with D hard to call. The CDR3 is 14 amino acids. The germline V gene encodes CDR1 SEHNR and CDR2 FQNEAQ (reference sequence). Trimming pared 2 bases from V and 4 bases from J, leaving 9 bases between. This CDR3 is CASSLQDRYNEQFF. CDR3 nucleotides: TGTGCCAGCAGCTTACAGGATCGATACAATGAGCAGTTCTTC.

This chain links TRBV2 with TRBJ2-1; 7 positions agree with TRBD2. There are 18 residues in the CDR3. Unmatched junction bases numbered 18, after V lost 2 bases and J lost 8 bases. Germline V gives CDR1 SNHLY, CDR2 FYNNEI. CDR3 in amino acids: CASSESRVDGGSVDEQFF. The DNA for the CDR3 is TGTGCCAGCAGTGAATCCAGGGTGGATGGCGGGAGTGTTGATGAGCAGTTCTTC.

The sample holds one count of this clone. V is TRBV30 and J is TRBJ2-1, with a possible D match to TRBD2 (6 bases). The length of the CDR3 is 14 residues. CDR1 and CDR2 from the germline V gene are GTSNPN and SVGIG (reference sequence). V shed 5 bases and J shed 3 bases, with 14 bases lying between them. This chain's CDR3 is CAWSGGSGYNEQFF. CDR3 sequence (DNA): TGTGCCTGGTCCGGGGGTAGCGGCTACAATGAGCAGTTCTTC.

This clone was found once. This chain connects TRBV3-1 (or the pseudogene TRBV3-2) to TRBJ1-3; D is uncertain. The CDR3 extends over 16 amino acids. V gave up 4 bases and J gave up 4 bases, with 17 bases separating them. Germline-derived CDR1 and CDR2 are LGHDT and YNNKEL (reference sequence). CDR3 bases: TGTGCCAGCAGCCCACTAAGTTTGGAGCTCGGAAACACCATATATTTT. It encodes CASSPLSLELGNTIYF.

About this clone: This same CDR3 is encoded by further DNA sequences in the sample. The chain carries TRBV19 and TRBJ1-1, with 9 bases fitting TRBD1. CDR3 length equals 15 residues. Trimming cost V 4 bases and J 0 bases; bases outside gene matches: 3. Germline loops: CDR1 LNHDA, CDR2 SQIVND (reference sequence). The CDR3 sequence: CASSKDRGMNTEAFF. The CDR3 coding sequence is TGTGCCAGTAGTAAAGACAGGGGGATGAACACTGAAGCTTTCTTT.

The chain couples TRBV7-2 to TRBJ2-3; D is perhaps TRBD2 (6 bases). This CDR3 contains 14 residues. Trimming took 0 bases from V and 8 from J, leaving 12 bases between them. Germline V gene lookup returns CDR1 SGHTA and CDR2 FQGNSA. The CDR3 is CASSLAGGRGTQYF. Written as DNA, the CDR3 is TGTGCCAGCAGCTTAGCGGGTGGGCGGGGTACGCAGTATTTT.

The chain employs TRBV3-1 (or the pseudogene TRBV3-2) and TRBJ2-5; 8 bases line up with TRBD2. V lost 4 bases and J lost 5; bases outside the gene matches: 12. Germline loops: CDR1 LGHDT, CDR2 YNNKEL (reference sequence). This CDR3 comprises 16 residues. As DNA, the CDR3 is TGTGCCAGCAGCCTTACAAGCGGGGGCCTAACGGAGACCCAGTACTTC. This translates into CASSLTSGGLTETQYF.

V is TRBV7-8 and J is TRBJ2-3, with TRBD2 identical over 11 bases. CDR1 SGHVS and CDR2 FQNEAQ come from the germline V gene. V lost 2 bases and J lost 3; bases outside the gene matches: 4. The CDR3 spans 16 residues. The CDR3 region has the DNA TGTGCCAGCAGCTTACTCCTAGCGGGAGGTACAGATACGCAGTATTTT. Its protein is CASSLLLAGGTDTQYF. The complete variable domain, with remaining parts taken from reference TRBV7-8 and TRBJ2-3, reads GAGVSQSPRYKVAKRGQDVALRCDPISGHVSLFWYQQALGQGPEFLTYFQNEAQLDKSGLPSDRFFAERPEGSVSTLKIQRTQQEDSAVYLCASSLLLAGGTDTQYFGPGTRLTVL.

CDR3 loop: CASSREEQGVYGYTF. The CDR3 DNA sequence: TGTGCCAGCAGCCGGGAGGAGCAGGGGGTCTATGGCTACACCTTC. The chain links TRBV14 to TRBJ1-2, with 7 positions matching TRBD1. The CDR3 is made up of 15 amino acids. Germline CDR1 reads SGHDN; CDR2 reads FVKESK. The ends lost 4 bases at V and 4 bases at J; junction bases unmatched: 9.

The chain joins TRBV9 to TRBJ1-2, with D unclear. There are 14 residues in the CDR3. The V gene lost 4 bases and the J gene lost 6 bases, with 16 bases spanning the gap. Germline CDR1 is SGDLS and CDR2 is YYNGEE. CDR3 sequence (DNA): TGTGCCAGCAGCCCCAACGTACCCTCGGATGGCTACACCTTC. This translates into CASSPNVPSDGYTF.

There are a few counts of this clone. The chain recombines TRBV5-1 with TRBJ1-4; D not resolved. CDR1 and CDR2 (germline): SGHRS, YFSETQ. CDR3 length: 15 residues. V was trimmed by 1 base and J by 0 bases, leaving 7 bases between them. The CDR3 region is CASSLRRATNEKLFF. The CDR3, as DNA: TGCGCCAGCAGCTTGCGGAGGGCAACTAATGAAAAACTGTTTTTT.

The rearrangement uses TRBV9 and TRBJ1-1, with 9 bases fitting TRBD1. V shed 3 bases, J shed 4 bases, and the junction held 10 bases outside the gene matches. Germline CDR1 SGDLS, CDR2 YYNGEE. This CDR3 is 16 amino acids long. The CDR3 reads CASSERPGTGSTEAFF. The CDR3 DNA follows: TGTGCCAGCAGCGAAAGGCCCGGGACAGGGAGCACTGAAGCTTTCTTT.

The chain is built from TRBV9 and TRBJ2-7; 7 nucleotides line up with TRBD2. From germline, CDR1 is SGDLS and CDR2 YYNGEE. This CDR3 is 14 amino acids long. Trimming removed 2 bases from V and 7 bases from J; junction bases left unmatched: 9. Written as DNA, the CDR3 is TGTGCCAGCAGCGTGGGGTGGGAGGGCCGAGAGCAGTACTTC. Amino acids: CASSVGWEGREQYF.

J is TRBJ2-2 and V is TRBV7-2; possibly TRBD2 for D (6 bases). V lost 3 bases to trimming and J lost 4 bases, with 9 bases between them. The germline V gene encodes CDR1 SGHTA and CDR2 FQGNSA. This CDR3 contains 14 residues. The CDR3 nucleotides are TGTGCCAGCAGCTTTGGCGGGGTCACCGGGGAGCTGTTTTTT. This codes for CASSFGGVTGELFF.

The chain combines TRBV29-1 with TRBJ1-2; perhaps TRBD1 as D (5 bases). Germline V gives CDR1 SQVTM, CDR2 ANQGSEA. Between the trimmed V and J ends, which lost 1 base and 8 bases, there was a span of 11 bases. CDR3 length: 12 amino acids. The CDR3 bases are TGCAGCGTTGAAGGGGGCAGGCAGGGCTACACCTTC. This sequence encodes CSVEGGRQGYTF.

CDR3 nucleotides: TGTGCCAGCGGGAGGGGGGGATCGTATAATTCACCCCTCCACTTT. This translates into CASGRGGSYNSPLHF. The chain is built from TRBV2 and TRBJ1-6, with a weak D call TRBD1 (6 bases). V lost 8 bases to trimming and J lost 4 bases, with 15 bases between them. Germline V gene lookup returns CDR1 SNHLY and CDR2 FYNNEI. The CDR3 contains 15 residues.

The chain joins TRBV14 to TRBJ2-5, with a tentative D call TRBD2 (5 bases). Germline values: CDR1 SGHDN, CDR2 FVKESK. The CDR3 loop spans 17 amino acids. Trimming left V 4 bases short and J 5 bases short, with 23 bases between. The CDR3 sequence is CASSRLASEPNLETQYF. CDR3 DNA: TGTGCCAGCAGCCGGCTAGCCTCGGAACCGAATCTGGAGACCCAGTACTTC.

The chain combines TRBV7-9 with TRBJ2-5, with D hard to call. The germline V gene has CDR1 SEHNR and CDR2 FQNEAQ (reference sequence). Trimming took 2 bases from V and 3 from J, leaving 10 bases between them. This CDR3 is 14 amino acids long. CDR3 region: CASSLHPEEETQYF. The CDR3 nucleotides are TGTGCCAGCAGCTTACATCCCGAGGAAGAGACCCAGTACTTC.

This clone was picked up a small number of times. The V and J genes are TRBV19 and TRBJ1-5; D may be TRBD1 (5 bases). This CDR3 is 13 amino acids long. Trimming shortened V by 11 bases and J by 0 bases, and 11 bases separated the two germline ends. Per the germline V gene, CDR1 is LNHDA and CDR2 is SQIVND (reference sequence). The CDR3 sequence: CALTGGSNQPQHF. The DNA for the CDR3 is TGTGCCCTTACCGGGGGTAGCAATCAGCCCCAGCATTTT. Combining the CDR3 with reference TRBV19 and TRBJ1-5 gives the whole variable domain DGGITQSPKYLFRKEGQNVTLSCEQNLNHDAMYWYRQDPGQGLRLIYYSQIVNDFQKGDIAEGYSVSREKKESFPLTVTSAQKNPTAFYLCALTGGSNQPQHFGDGTRLSIL.

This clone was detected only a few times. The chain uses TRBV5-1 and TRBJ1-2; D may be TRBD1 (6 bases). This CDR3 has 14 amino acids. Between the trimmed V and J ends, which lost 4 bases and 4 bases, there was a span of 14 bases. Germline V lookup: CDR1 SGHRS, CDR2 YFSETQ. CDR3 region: CASSALPGVYGYTF. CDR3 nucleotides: TGCGCCAGCAGCGCCCTCCCAGGGGTCTATGGCTACACCTTC.

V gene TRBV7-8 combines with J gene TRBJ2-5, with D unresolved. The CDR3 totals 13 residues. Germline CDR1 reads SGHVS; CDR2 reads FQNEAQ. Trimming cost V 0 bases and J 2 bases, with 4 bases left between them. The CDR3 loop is CASSLAKQETQYF. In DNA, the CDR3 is TGTGCCAGCAGCTTAGCCAAACAAGAGACCCAGTACTTC. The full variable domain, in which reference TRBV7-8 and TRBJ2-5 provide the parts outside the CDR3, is GAGVSQSPRYKVAKRGQDVALRCDPISGHVSLFWYQQALGQGPEFLTYFQNEAQLDKSGLPSDRFFAERPEGSVSTLKIQRTQQEDSAVYLCASSLAKQETQYFGPGTRLLVL.